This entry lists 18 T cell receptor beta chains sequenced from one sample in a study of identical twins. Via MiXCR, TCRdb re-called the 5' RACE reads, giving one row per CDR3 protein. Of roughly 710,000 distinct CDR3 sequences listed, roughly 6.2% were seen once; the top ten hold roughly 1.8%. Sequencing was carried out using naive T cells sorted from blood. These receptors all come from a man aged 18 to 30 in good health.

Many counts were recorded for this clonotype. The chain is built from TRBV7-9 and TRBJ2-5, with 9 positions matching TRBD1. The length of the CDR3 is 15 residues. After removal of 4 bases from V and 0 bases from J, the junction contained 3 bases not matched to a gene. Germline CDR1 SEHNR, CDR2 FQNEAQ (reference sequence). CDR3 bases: TGTGCCAGCAGCTGGGACAGGGACCACCAAGAGACCCAGTACTTC. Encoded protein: CASSWDRDHQETQYF. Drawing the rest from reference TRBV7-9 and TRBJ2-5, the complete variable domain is DTGVSQNPRHKITKRGQNVTFRCDPISEHNRLYWYRQTLGQGPEFLTYFQNEAQLEKSRLLSDRFSAERPKGSFSTLEIQRTEQGDSAMYLCASSWDRDHQETQYFGPGTRLLVL.

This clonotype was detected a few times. The CDR3 loop is CASTDSRGSYNEQFF. CDR3 nucleotides: TGTGCCAGCACCGATTCGCGAGGCTCCTACAATGAGCAGTTCTTC. This chain joins TRBV11-2 and TRBJ2-1; D not certain. Trimming shortened V by 7 bases and J by 0 bases, and 13 bases separated the two germline ends. Germline lookup yields CDR1 SGHAT and CDR2 FQNNGV. This CDR3 has 15 residues.

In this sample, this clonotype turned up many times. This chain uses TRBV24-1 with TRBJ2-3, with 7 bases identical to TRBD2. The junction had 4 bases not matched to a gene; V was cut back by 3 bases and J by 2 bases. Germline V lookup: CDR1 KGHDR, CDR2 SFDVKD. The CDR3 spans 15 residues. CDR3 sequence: CATSDPSGYTDTQYF. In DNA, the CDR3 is TGTGCCACCAGTGATCCTAGCGGCTACACAGATACGCAGTATTTT.

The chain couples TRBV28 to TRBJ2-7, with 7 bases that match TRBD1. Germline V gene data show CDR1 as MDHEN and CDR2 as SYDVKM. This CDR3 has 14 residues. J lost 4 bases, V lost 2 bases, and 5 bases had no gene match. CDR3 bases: TGTGCCAGCAGTTTAGTAAACAGGGGATACGAGCAGTACTTC. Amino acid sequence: CASSLVNRGYEQYF.

The CDR3 nucleotides are TGCAGTGCTAGAGTGTTAGCGGGAGGCACAGATACGCAGTATTTT. Its translation: CSARVLAGGTDTQYF. V usage is TRBV20-1 and J usage is TRBJ2-3; 9 nucleotides align to TRBD2. Trimming removed 1 base from V and 1 base from J; junction bases left unmatched: 3. This CDR3 comprises 15 residues. CDR1 DFQATT and CDR2 SNEGSKA come from the germline V gene (reference sequence).

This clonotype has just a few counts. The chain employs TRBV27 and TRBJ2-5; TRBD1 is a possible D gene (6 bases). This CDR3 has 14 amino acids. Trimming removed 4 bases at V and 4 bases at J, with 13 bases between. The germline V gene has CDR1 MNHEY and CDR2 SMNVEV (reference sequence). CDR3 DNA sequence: TGTGCCAGCAGTTCAGGGGTGCTAGGAGAGACCCAGTACTTC. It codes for CASSSGVLGETQYF.

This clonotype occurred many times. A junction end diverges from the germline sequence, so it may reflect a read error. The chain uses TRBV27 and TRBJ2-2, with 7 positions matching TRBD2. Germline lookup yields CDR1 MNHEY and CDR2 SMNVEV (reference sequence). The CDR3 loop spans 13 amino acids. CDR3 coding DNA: TGTGCCAGCAGTTTATCGTCGGCGGGAGCCCTTCTTTTT. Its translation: CASSLSSAGALLF.

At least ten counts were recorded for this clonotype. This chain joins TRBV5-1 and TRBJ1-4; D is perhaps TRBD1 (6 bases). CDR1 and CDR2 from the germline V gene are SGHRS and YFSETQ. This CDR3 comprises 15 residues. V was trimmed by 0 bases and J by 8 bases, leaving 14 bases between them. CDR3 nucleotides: TGCGCCAGCAGCTTGGGTCCGGGGGCAGCGGAAAAACTGTTTTTT. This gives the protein CASSLGPGAAEKLFF.

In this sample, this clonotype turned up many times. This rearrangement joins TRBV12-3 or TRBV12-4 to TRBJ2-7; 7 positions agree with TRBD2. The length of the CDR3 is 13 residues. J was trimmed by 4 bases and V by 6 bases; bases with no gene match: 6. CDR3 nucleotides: TGTGCCAGCAGCCCGGGACTACGATACGAGCAGTACTTC. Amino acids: CASSPGLRYEQYF.

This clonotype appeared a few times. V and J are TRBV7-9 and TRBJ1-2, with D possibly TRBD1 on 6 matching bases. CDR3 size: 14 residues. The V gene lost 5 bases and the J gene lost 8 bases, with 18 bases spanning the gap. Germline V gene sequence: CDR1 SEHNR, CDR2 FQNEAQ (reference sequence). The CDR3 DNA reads TGTGCCAGCAGCCTCGCTCAGGGGACGAGGGGCTACACCTTC. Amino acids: CASSLAQGTRGYTF.

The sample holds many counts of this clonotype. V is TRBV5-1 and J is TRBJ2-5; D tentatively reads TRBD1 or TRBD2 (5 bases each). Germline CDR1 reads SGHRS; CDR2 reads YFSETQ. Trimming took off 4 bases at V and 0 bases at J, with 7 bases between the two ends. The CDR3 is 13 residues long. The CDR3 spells CASSPGHQETQYF. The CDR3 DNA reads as TGCGCCAGCAGCCCGGGACACCAAGAGACCCAGTACTTC.

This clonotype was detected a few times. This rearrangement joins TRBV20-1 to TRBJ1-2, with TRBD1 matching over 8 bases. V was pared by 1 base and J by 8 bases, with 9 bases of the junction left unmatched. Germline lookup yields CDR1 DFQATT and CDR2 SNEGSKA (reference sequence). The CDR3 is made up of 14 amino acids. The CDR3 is CSARGHRGLEGYTF. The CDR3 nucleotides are TGCAGTGCTAGAGGGCACAGGGGGTTGGAAGGCTACACCTTC.

The CDR3 spells CASSPLGRGYDEQYF. The CDR3 DNA reads as TGTGCCAGCAGTCCCCTTGGGCGGGGCTACGACGAGCAGTACTTC. The rearrangement joins TRBV6-2 or TRBV6-3 to TRBJ2-7; maybe TRBD2 (6 bases). This CDR3 comprises 15 residues. Trimming removed 5 bases from V and 5 bases from J, with 19 bases in between. Germline CDR1 and CDR2: MNHEY and SVGEGT.

The CDR3 loop is CASSLGLASITDTQYF. CDR3 nucleotides: TGTGCCAGCAGCTTAGGATTGGCTAGCATCACAGATACGCAGTATTTT. The chain links TRBV7-9 to TRBJ2-3; tentative D call: TRBD2 (5 bases). The V end lost 1 base, the J end lost 2 bases, and 13 bases lay between the germline ends. The CDR3 runs 16 residues. Germline loops: CDR1 SEHNR, CDR2 FQNEAQ (reference sequence).

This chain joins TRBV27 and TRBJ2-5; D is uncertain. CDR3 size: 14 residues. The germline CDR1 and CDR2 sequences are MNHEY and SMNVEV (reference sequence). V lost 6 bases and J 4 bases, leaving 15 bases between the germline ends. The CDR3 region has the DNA TGTGCCAGCAGCCGCTCCGCGTGGGGAGAGACCCAGTACTTC. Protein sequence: CASSRSAWGETQYF.

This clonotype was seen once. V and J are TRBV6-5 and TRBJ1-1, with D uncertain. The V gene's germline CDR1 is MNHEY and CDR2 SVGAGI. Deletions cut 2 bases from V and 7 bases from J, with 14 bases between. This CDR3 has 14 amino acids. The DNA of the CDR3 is TGTGCCAGCAGTTACGAAAGGGTTTCGGGTGAAGCTTTCTTT. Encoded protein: CASSYERVSGEAFF.

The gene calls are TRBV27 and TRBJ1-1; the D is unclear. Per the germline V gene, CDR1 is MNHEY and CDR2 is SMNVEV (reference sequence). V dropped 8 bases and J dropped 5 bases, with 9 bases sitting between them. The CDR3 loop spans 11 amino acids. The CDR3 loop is CASLGRTEAFF. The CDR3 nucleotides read TGTGCCAGCCTAGGGCGTACTGAAGCTTTCTTT.

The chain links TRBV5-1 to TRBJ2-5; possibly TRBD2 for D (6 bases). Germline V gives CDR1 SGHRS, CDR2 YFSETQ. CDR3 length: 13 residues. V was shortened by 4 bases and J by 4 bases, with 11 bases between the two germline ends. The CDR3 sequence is CASSRTTGETQYF. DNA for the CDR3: TGCGCCAGCAGCCGGACTACCGGAGAGACCCAGTACTTC. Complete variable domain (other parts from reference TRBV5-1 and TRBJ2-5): KAGVTQTPRYLIKTRGQQVTLSCSPISGHRSVSWYQQTPGQGLQFLFEYFSETQRNKGNFPGRFSGRQFSNSRSEMNVSTLELGDSALYLCASSRTTGETQYFGPGTRLLVL.